The 9 T cell receptor beta chains below all came from one sample that was sequenced in a study of OX40 agonist ivuxolimab in advanced cancers. Only in-frame clones appear in the TCRdb table, and some are missing; sequencing was by immunoSEQ multiplex PCR. This sample has 100,000 or so clones; around 91% occur once, and the top ten carry about 0.89%. The sequences come from CD4+ or CD8+ T cells sorted from blood, collected in a trial of the OX40 agonist ivuxolimab. These receptors originate from an adult with an advanced solid tumor such as melanoma, head and neck, liver or kidney cancer.

The chain couples TRBV2 to TRBJ2-7; 9 bases are shared with TRBD1. J gave up 6 bases and V 5 bases, and 8 bases lay outside the gene matches. The CDR3 extends over 14 amino acids. The germline V gene has CDR1 SNHLY and CDR2 FYNNEI. The CDR3: CASSPGQGNREQYF. The CDR3, as DNA: TGTGCCAGCAGTCCGGGACAGGGTAATCGCGAGCAGTACTTC.

This rearrangement joins TRBV12-5 to TRBJ2-2; D is uncertain. Germline CDR1 reads LGHNT; CDR2 reads FRNRAP. The CDR3 covers 12 residues. Trimming cost V 5 bases and J 7 bases, with 8 bases left between them. In DNA form, the CDR3 reads TGTGCTAGTGGTCCCCCCCGCGGGGAGCTGTTTTTT. Translation: CASGPPRGELFF. Together with reference TRBV12-5 and TRBJ2-2, the CDR3 gives the full variable domain: DARVTQTPRHKVTEMGQEVTMRCQPILGHNTVFWYRQTMMQGLELLAYFRNRAPLDDSGMPKDRFSAEMPDATLATLKIQPSEPRDSAVYFCASGPPRGELFFGEGSRLTVL.

This clone came up once. The chain has TRBV7-2 and TRBJ2-3; D is unresolved. Germline V gene data show CDR1 as SGHTA and CDR2 as FQGNSA. The CDR3 is 15 residues long. Trimming left V 1 base short and J 1 base short, with 9 bases between. CDR3: CASSLVASRTDTQYF. As DNA, the CDR3 is TGTGCCAGCAGCTTAGTGGCCTCGCGCACAGATACGCAGTATTTT.

This rearrangement joins TRBV7-6 to TRBJ2-5; 10 nucleotides agree with TRBD1. Germline V lookup: CDR1 SGHVS, CDR2 FNYEAQ. Unmatched junction bases numbered 11, after V lost 5 bases and J lost 2 bases. CDR3 length equals 17 residues. The CDR3 bases are TGTGCCAGCAGCCTGGGGTCGGGACAGGGGCTACAAGAGACCCAGTACTTC. It specifies CASSLGSGQGLQETQYF.

J is TRBJ2-3 and V is TRBV7-2; the match to TRBD2 covers 8 bases. Looked up from germline, CDR1 is SGHTA and CDR2 is FQGNSA. Unmatched junction bases numbered 6, after V lost 1 base and J lost 6 bases. The CDR3 has 15 residues. The CDR3 reads CASSLVAGSGDTQYF. CDR3 coding DNA: TGTGCCAGCAGCTTAGTAGCGGGATCAGGGGATACGCAGTATTTT.

The chain joins TRBV4-1 to TRBJ1-1; 9 nucleotides match TRBD1. The junction had 18 bases not matched to a gene; V was cut back by 5 bases and J by 5 bases. The CDR3 has 18 amino acids. Germline V CDR1 and CDR2: MGHRA, YSYEKL. CDR3 nucleotide sequence: TGCGCCAGCAGCTATTTAGCACAGGGGGCAATAAGGAGAACTGAAGCTTTCTTT. It translates to CASSYLAQGAIRRTEAFF.

The chain combines TRBV10-3 with TRBJ2-3; 9 positions match TRBD2. Losses at the gene ends were 5 bases for V and 5 bases for J; bases not matched to a gene: 8. The CDR3 totals 15 residues. The V gene's germline CDR1 is ENHRY and CDR2 SYGVKD. The CDR3 is CAISIGGRAGDTQYF. DNA for the CDR3: TGTGCCATCAGTATTGGCGGGAGGGCCGGAGATACGCAGTATTTT.

This clone appeared a single time. V is TRBV5-4 and J is TRBJ2-7; a possible D gene is TRBD2 (6 bases). The CDR3 covers 13 residues. With 4 bases removed from V and 6 bases from J, the gap between germline ends came to 14 bases. CDR1 is SGHNT, CDR2 YYREEE, per germline (reference sequence). The CDR3 loop reads CASSPNGGVEQYF. Written as DNA, the CDR3 is TGTGCCAGCAGCCCCAACGGCGGGGTCGAGCAGTACTTC.

The chain links TRBV15 to TRBJ2-5, with 9 bases identical to TRBD1. The end of the DNA is better explained by TRBJ2-7, so the J call may be wrong. The CDR3 is 15 residues long. The germline V gene encodes CDR1 LNHNV and CDR2 YYDKDF (reference sequence). DNA of the CDR3: TGTGCCACCAGCACCTCGGGACAGGGATATCGCGAGCAGTACTTC. Residues: CATSTSGQGYREQYF.